This T cell receptor (beta chain) was sequenced during a study of T cell responses to AZD1222 COVID-19 vaccine. Findings and limits, study-wide: Seropositive status at baseline applied to only six AZD1222 recipients. Along spike, vaccine-associated CD4 TCRs were found throughout, with dominance at 160-218 and 743-854. After two AZD1222 doses, spike-specific TCR breadth and depth rose versus day 0. Among the donors, most were white British and more were female, and clonal diversity was possibly underestimated.

The V and J ends lost 2 bases and 2 bases respectively, with 15 bases between them. CDR3 length: 16 amino acids. Germline CDR1 SEHNR, CDR2 FQNEAQ (reference sequence). TCRdb keeps only in-frame clones here, not all; method: immunoSEQ multiplex PCR. This sample has 150,000 to 200,000 clones; about 91% occur once, and the top ten carry more than 1%. This clone was observed once. Its antigen is not identified. This receptor was obtained from an adult who received the AZD1222 COVID-19 vaccine. The chain couples TRBV7-9 to TRBJ1-1, with unresolved D. The starting material was peripheral blood, obtained 28 days after the second AZD1222 dose. The CDR3 is CASSLSGQVGNTEAFF. The CDR3 coding sequence is TGTGCCAGCAGCTTATCTGGGCAGGTCGGAAACACTGAAGCTTTCTTT.